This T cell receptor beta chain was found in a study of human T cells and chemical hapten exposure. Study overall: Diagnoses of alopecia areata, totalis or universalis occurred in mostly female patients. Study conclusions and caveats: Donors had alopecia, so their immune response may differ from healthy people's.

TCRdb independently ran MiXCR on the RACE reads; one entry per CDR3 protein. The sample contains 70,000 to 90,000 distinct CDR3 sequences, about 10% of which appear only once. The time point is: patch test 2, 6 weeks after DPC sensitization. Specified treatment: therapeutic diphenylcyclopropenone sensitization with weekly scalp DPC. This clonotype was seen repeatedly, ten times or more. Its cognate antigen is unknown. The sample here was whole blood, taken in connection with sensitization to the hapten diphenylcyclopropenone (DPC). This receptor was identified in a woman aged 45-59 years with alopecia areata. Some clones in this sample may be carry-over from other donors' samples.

CDR3 sequence reads: CSVDATTSEQYF. The CDR3 DNA sequence: TGCAGCGTTGACGCGACTACAAGCGAGCAGTACTTC. V is TRBV29-1 and J is TRBJ2-7; D might be TRBD2 (5 bases). CDR3 size: 12 residues. CDR1 and CDR2 (germline): SQVTM, ANQGSEA. Trimming took off 3 bases at V and 6 bases at J, with 12 bases between the two ends.